This T cell receptor (beta chain) was found in a study of blood T cell repertoires in COVID-19. Generated by immunoSEQ multiplex PCR, the TCRdb table keeps only in-frame clones and is missing some. Among 310,000 or so clones listed, 70% to 90% were seen once. The germline gives CDR1 WNHNN, CDR2 SYGVQD (reference sequence). CDR3 size: 16 residues. J gave up 2 bases and V 4 bases, and 8 bases lay outside the gene matches. The chain joins TRBV10-1 to TRBJ2-3, with 8 bases matching TRBD2. Sequences were obtained from peripheral blood. This sequence originates from a woman aged 30 to 39 who had recovered from COVID-19. The CDR3 sequence is CASSASRGGITDTQYF. CDR3 sequence (DNA): TGCGCCAGCAGTGCCTCTCGCGGGGGGATCACAGATACGCAGTATTTT.